The rows below give T cell receptor beta chains drawn from one sample of a study of OX40 agonist ivuxolimab in advanced cancers. The table came from immunoSEQ multiplex PCR; TCRdb's copy has only in-frame clones and leaves some out. The sample has about 47,000 clones, 84% seen once. Sequencing was performed on CD4+ or CD8+ T cells sorted from blood, taken in a trial of the OX40 agonist ivuxolimab. The receptors come from an adult with an advanced solid tumor such as melanoma, head and neck, liver or kidney cancer. CDR3s include the opening cysteine and the closing phenylalanine or tryptophan. Fields, in order: J gene, V gene, D gene, clone size, CDR3 protein, CDR3 DNA. The D gene is left open where the match is weak. Rows give clone size only sometimes, using once, few, many, or a class for an expanded clone.

>TRBJ2-1|TRBV5-1|TRBD2|.
CASRGLAGTSNQIF
TGCGCCAGCCGAGGACTAGCGGGCACGTCCAACCAAATCTTC
>TRBJ2-7|TRBV7-2|.|once
CASSLAGKVTYEQYF
TGTGCCAGCAGCTTAGCGGGGAAAGTAACCTACGAGCAGTACTTC
>TRBJ1-2|TRBV4-3|.|.
CASSQDRRRGPVVGKRPYGYTF
TGCGCCAGCAGCCAAGATCGAAGGCGGGGGCCGGTCGTGGGGAAGAGACCCTATGGCTACACCTTC
>TRBJ2-3|TRBV19|.|.
CAAGERGLTDTQYF
TGTGCCGCTGGAGAGAGGGGACTCACAGATACGCAGTATTTT
>TRBJ2-2|TRBV7-9|.|.
CASSSPRGPNTGELFF
TGTGCCAGCAGCTCCCCCAGGGGCCCGAACACCGGGGAGCTGTTTTTT
>TRBJ1-3|TRBV6-1|.|.
CASTPESGNTIYF
TGTGCCAGCACCCCCGAGTCCGGAAACACCATATATTTT
>TRBJ1-2|TRBV7-2|.|.
CASSLDYRPYGYTF
TGTGCCAGCAGCTTAGATTACAGGCCCTATGGCTACACCTTC
>TRBJ1-1|TRBV7-2|.|.
CASSLGPMVTEAFF
TGTGCCAGCAGCTTAGGACCAATGGTCACTGAAGCTTTCTTT
>TRBJ2-6|TRBV5-1|TRBD1|.
CASSYNRDRGPGANVLTF
TGCGCCAGCAGCTACAACCGGGACAGGGGGCCCGGGGCCAACGTCCTGACTTTC
>TRBJ2-1|TRBV7-6|.|.
CASSLAQGQGEQFF
TGTGCCAGCAGCTTAGCGCAGGGGCAGGGTGAGCAGTTCTTC
>TRBJ2-7|TRBV7-9|.|.
CASSLADHEQYF
TGTGCCAGCAGCTTGGCCGACCACGAGCAGTACTTC
>TRBJ1-4|TRBV5-8|.|.
CASSFGGAKLFF
TGTGCCAGCAGCTTCGGGGGGGCGAAACTGTTTTTT
>TRBJ2-4|TRBV28|TRBD1|.
CASPGTGGYWAKNIQYF
TGTGCCAGCCCCGGGACAGGCGGTTATTGGGCCAAAAACATTCAGTACTTC
>TRBJ2-2|TRBV5-1|.|.
CASSLSQTGELFF
TGCGCCAGCAGCTTAAGTCAAACCGGGGAGCTGTTTTTT
>TRBJ1-1|TRBV18|TRBD1|.
CASSQWTGTGMNTEAFF
TGTGCCAGCTCACAATGGACAGGGACTGGCATGAACACTGAAGCTTTCTTT
>TRBJ2-7|TRBV7-2|TRBD1|.
CASSLGTAKASYEQYF
TGTGCCAGCAGCCTCGGGACAGCAAAAGCCTCCTACGAGCAGTACTTC
>TRBJ2-7|TRBV7-9|TRBD2|once
CASSLDSGSGEQYF
TGTGCCAGCAGCTTAGATAGCGGGAGTGGCGAGCAGTACTTC
>TRBJ2-1|TRBV10-3|.|.
CAVSSVVDEQFF
TGTGCCGTCTCCTCCGTCGTCGATGAGCAGTTCTTC
>TRBJ1-2|TRBV7-9|TRBD1|.
CASSSNPGTGGYGYTF
TGTGCCAGCAGCTCCAACCCCGGGACAGGGGGCTATGGCTACACCTTC
>TRBJ2-7|TRBV21-1|.|.
CASSKVRAYEQYF
TGTGCCAGCAGCAAAGTCAGGGCCTACGAGCAGTACTTC
>TRBJ2-1|TRBV15|.|.
CATSRARGDNEQFF
TGTGCCACCAGCAGAGCCAGGGGCGACAATGAGCAGTTCTTC
>TRBJ1-4|TRBV16|TRBD1|.
CASSLSDRGYEKLFF
TGTGCCAGCAGCCTATCAGACAGGGGATACGAAAAACTGTTTTTT
>TRBJ2-2|TRBV5-6|.|.
CASSAYRGGELFF
TGTGCCAGCAGCGCTTATAGGGGCGGGGAGCTGTTTTTT
>TRBJ2-1|TRBV9|.|.
CASSVQGTSYNEQFF
TGTGCCAGCAGCGTACAGGGAACCTCCTACAATGAGCAGTTCTTC
>TRBJ1-3|TRBV7-2|.|.
CASSYIPTGPSGNTIYF
TGTGCCAGCAGCTACATTCCGACAGGCCCCTCTGGAAACACCATATATTTT
>TRBJ2-1|TRBV28|TRBD1|.
CASSTTTGGNEQFF
TGTGCCAGCAGTACGACGACAGGGGGCAATGAGCAGTTCTTC
>TRBJ2-1|TRBV5-3|TRBD1|.
CARRDRNNEQFF
TGTGCCAGGAGGGACAGAAACAATGAGCAGTTCTTC
>TRBJ2-5|TRBV7-2|TRBD2|.
CASSSLGLAGGYGETQYF
TGTGCCAGCAGCTCACTGGGACTAGCGGGAGGGTACGGGGAGACCCAGTACTTC
>TRBJ2-3|TRBV7-9|.|few
CASSATPLQADTQYF
TGTGCCAGCAGCGCTACCCCCTTACAGGCCGATACGCAGTATTTT